The 11 T cell receptor beta chains in this list originate from one sample, sequenced in a study of T cells expressing NK-cell markers. After re-calling the 5' RACE reads, TCRdb lists one entry per CDR3 protein, DNA absent. Its clone listing holds about 410,000 distinct CDR3 sequences. Sequencing was carried out using blood T cells: a sorted CD56 or NKG2C T cell subset, CD4+ or CD8+ T cells, or bulk PBMC T cells (not recorded which). Every receptor here comes from a woman aged 45-65 years in good health.

The J gene is TRBJ2-7, the V gene TRBV5-1; the D call from TCRdb, TRBD1, cannot be confirmed without DNA. Germline V gene sequence: CDR1 SGHRS, CDR2 YFSETQ. The CDR3 runs 12 residues. The CDR3 spells CASSLAAGEQYF.

The rearrangement joins TRBV20-1 to TRBJ2-1. The CDR3 consists of 13 residues. Germline V gene data show CDR1 as DFQATT and CDR2 as SNEGSKA (reference sequence). Here the CDR3 reads CSARDESQEEQFF.

The chain joins TRBV15 to TRBJ2-2; the D call of TRBD1 rests on TCRdb alone, since no DNA is present to check it. The CDR3 has 14 residues. Looked up from germline, CDR1 is LNHNV and CDR2 is YYDKDF (reference sequence). This CDR3 reads CATSRVGGTGELFF.

This chain uses TRBV20-1 with TRBJ2-3. Germline V gene sequence: CDR1 DFQATT, CDR2 SNEGSKA (reference sequence). The CDR3 has 15 residues. CDR3 in amino acids: CSASSTEKRTDTQYF.

The rearrangement joins TRBV9 to TRBJ2-1; the D call from TCRdb, TRBD2, cannot be confirmed without DNA. Germline V gene data show CDR1 as SGDLS and CDR2 as YYNGEE. This CDR3 region has 15 residues. Here the CDR3 reads CASSPSGGGWIEQFF. Combining the CDR3 with reference TRBV9 and TRBJ2-1 gives the whole variable domain DSGVTQTPKHLITATGQRVTLRCSPRSGDLSVYWYQQSLDQGLQFLIQYYNGEERAKGNILERFSAQQFPDLHSELNLSSLELGDSALYFCASSPSGGGWIEQFFGPGTRLTVL.

The rearrangement uses TRBV15 and TRBJ2-1; TCRdb reports TRBD2, a call that lacks DNA to check it against. Germline assignment: CDR1 LNHNV and CDR2 YYDKDF (reference sequence). The CDR3 totals 18 residues. CDR3 loop: CATSIPGLADYSYNEQFF.

The gene calls are TRBV9 and TRBJ2-7; TCRdb lists TRBD2, though no DNA is available to test this call. Germline lookup yields CDR1 SGDLS and CDR2 YYNGEE. The CDR3 totals 16 residues. The CDR3 reads CASSVGLAGVLYEQYF. Using reference TRBV9 and TRBJ2-7 for the parts outside the CDR3, the full variable domain is DSGVTQTPKHLITATGQRVTLRCSPRSGDLSVYWYQQSLDQGLQFLIQYYNGEERAKGNILERFSAQQFPDLHSELNLSSLELGDSALYFCASSVGLAGVLYEQYFGPGTRLTVT.

V is TRBV11-2 and J is TRBJ2-5; TCRdb outputs TRBD1, but without DNA this stays unchecked. The germline V gene encodes CDR1 SGHAT and CDR2 FQNNGV. The CDR3 length is 15 residues. The chain's CDR3 is CASSFHFGPGETQYF.

The CDR3 loop is CASSDVGARGAVGYNEQFF. This rearrangement joins TRBV2 to TRBJ2-1; the TCRdb call, TRBD1, lacks DNA for checking. CDR3 length equals 19 residues. Germline loops: CDR1 SNHLY, CDR2 FYNNEI.

The chain carries TRBV5-1 and TRBJ2-5. This CDR3 contains 14 residues. CDR1 and CDR2 from the germline V gene are SGHRS and YFSETQ. This CDR3 reads CASSLVLSQETQYF.

This rearrangement joins TRBV28 to TRBJ2-2; without DNA, the TCRdb call of TRBD1 cannot be checked. The CDR3 totals 16 residues. Germline V CDR1 and CDR2: MDHEN, SYDVKM. The CDR3 spells CASSSTPTGSTGELFF.